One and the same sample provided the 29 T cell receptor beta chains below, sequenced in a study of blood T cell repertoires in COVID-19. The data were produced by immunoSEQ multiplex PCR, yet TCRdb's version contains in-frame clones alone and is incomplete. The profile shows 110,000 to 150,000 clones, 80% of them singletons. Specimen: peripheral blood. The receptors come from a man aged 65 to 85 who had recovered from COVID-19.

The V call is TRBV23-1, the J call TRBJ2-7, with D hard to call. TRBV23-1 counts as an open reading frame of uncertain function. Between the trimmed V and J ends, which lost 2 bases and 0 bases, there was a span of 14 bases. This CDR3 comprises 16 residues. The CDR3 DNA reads TGCGCCAGCAGTCAAATCGACCAGAGGAGCTCCTACGAGCAGTACTTC. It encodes CASSQIDQRSSYEQYF.

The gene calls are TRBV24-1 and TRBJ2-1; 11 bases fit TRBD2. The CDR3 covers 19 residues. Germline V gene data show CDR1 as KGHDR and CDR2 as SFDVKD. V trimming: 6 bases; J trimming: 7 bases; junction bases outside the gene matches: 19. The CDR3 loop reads CATSPGRGLSGRASNEQFF. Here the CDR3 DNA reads TGTGCCACCAGTCCCGGCAGGGGGCTTAGCGGGAGGGCCTCAAATGAGCAGTTCTTC.

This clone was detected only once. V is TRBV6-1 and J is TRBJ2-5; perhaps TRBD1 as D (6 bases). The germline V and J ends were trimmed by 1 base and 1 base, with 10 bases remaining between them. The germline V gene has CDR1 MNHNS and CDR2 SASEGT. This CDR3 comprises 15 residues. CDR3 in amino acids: CASSEGTRGQETQYF. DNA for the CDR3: TGTGCCAGCAGTGAAGGTACCAGGGGCCAAGAGACCCAGTACTTC.

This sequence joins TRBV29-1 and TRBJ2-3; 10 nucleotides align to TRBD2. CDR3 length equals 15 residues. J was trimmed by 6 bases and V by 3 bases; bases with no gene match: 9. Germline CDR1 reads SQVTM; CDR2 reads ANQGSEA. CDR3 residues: CSVDTGLAATDTQYF. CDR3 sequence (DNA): TGCAGCGTTGATACTGGACTAGCGGCCACCGATACGCAGTATTTT.

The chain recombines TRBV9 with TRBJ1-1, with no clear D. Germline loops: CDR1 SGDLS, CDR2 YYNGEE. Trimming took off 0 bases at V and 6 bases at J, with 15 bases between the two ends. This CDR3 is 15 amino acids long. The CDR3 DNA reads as TGTGCCAGCAGCGTAGCCAAGGACGGGAGGGCTGAAGCTTTCTTT. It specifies CASSVAKDGRAEAFF.

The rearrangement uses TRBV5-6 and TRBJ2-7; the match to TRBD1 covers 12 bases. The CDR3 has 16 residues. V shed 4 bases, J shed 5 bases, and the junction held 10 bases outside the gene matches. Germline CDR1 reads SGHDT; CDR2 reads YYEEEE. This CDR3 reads CASSAGTGGAYNEQYF. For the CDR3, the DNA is TGTGCCAGCAGCGCCGGGACAGGGGGCGCATACAACGAGCAGTACTTC. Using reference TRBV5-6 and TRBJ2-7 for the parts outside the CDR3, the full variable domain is DAGVTQSPTHLIKTRGQQVTLRCSPKSGHDTVSWYQQALGQGPQFIFQYYEEEERQRGNFPDRFSGHQFPNYSSELNVNALLLGDSALYLCASSAGTGGAYNEQYFGPGTRLTVT.

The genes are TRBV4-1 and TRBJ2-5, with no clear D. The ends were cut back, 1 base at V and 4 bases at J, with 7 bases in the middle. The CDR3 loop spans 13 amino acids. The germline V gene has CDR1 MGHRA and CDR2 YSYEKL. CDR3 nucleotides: TGCGCCAGCAGCCAAGTAGCCACAGAGACCCAGTACTTC. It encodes CASSQVATETQYF.

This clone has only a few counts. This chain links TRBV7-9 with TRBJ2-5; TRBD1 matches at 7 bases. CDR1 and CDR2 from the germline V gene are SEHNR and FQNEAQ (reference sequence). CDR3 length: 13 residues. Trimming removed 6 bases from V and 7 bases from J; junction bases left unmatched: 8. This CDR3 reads CASSPGQAGTQYF. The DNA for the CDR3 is TGTGCCAGCAGTCCCGGACAGGCAGGGACCCAGTACTTC. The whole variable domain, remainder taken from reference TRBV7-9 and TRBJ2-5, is DTGVSQNPRHKITKRGQNVTFRCDPISEHNRLYWYRQTLGQGPEFLTYFQNEAQLEKSRLLSDRFSAERPKGSFSTLEIQRTEQGDSAMYLCASSPGQAGTQYFGPGTRLLVL.

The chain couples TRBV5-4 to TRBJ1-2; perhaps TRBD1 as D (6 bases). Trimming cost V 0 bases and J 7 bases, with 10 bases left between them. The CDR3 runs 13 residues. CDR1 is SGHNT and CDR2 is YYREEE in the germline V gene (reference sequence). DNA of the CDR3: TGTGCCAGCAGCTTGGAACAGGGCGGTGGCTACACCTTC. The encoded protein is CASSLEQGGGYTF.

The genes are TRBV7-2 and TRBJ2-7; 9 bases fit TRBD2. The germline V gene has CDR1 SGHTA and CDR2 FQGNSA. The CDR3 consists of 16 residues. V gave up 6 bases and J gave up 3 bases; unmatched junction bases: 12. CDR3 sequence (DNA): TGTGCCAGCAGTCCTCGCGGTAGCGGGAGAGTCTACGAGCAGTACTTC. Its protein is CASSPRGSGRVYEQYF.

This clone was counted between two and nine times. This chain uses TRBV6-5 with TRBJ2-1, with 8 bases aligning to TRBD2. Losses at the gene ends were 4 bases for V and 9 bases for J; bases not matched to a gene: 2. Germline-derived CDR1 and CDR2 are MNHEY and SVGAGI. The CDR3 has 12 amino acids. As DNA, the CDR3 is TGTGCCAGCAGTTTGGCGGGAGGTGAGCAGTTCTTC. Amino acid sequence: CASSLAGGEQFF.

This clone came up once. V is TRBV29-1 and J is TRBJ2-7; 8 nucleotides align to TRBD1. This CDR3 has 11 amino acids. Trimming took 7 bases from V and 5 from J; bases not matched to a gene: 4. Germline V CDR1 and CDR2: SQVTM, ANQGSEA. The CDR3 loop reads CSALDRDEQYF. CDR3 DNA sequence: TGCAGCGCTTTGGACAGGGACGAGCAGTACTTC.

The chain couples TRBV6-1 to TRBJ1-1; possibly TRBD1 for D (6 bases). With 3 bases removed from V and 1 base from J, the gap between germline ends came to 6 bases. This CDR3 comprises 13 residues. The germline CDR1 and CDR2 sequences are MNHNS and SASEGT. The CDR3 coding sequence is TGTGCCAGCAGTGAGACAGGGAACACTGAAGCTTTCTTT. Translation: CASSETGNTEAFF.

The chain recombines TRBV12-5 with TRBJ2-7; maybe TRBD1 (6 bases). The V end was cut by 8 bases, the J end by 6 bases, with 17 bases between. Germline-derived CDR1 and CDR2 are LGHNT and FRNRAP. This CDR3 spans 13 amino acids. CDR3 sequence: CASYRAGDSEQYF. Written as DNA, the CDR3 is TGTGCTAGTTACCGGGCAGGGGATTCCGAGCAGTACTTC.

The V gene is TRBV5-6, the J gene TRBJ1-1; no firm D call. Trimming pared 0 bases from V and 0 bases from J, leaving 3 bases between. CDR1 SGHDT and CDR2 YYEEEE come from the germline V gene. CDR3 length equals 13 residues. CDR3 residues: CASSLAVNTEAFF. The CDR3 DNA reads TGTGCCAGCAGCTTGGCTGTGAACACTGAAGCTTTCTTT.

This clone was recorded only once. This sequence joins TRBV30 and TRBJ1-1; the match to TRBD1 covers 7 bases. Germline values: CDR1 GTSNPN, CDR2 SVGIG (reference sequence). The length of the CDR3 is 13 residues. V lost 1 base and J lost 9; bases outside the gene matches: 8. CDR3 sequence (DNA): TGTGCCTGGAGTGCTGAGGGACAGTCGAAAGCTTTCTTT. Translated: CAWSAEGQSKAFF.

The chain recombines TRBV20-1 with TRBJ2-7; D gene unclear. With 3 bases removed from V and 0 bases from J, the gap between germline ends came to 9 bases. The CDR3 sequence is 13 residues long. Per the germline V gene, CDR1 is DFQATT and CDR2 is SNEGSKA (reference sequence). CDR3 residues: CSASGAISYEQYF. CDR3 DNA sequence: TGCAGTGCTAGTGGAGCAATCTCCTACGAGCAGTACTTC.

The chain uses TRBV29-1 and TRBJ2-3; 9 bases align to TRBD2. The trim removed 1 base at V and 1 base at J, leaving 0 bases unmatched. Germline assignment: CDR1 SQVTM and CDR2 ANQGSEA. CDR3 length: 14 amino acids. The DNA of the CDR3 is TGCAGCGTTGAAGCTAGCGGGGGCACAGATACGCAGTATTTT. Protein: CSVEASGGTDTQYF.

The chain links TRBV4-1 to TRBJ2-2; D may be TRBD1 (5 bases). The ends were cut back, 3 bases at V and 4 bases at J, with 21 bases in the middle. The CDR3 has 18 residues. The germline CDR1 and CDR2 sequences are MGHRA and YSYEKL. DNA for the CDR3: TGCGCCAGCAGCCACAAAAACAGGTTGCACGACTCCACCGGGGAGCTGTTTTTT. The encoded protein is CASSHKNRLHDSTGELFF.

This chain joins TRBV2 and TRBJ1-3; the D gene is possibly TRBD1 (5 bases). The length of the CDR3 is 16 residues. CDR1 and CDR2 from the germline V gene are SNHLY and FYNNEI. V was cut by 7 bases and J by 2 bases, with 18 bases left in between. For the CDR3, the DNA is TGTGCCAGCATGATGGAGGGGCGGCGGGCTGGAAACACCATATATTTT. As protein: CASMMEGRRAGNTIYF.

The CDR3 region is CASMETGVTNEKLFF. The CDR3 region has the DNA TGTGCCAGTATGGAGACAGGCGTTACTAATGAAAAACTGTTTTTT. The J gene is TRBJ1-4, the V gene TRBV19; D is perhaps TRBD1 (6 bases). The V gene lost 7 bases and the J gene lost 2 bases, with 14 bases spanning the gap. This CDR3 spans 15 amino acids. Germline V gene lookup returns CDR1 LNHDA and CDR2 SQIVND (reference sequence).

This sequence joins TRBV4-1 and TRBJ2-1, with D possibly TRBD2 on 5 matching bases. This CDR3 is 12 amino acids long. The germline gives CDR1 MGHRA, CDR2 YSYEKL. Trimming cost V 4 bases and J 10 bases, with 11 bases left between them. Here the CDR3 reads CASSLVGEEQFF. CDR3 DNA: TGCGCCAGCAGCCTCGTCGGGGAGGAGCAGTTCTTC.

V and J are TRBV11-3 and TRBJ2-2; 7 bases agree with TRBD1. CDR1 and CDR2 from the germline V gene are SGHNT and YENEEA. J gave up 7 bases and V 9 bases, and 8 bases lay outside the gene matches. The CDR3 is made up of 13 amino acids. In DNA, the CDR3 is TGTGCCAGTTGCGACAGGGTGGGCGGGGAGCTGTTTTTT. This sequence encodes CASCDRVGGELFF.

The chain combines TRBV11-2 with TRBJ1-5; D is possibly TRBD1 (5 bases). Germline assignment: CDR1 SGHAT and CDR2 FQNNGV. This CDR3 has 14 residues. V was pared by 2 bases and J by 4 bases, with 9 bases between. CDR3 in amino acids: CASSLRGGNQPQHF. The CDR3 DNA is TGTGCCAGCAGCTTAAGGGGCGGAAATCAGCCCCAGCATTTT.

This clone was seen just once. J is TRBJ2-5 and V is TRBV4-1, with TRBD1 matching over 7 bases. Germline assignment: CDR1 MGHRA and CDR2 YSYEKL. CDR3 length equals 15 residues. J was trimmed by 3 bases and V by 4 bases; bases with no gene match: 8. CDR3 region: CASSLRLQGKETQYF. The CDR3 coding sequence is TGCGCCAGCAGCCTAAGGTTACAGGGGAAAGAGACCCAGTACTTC.

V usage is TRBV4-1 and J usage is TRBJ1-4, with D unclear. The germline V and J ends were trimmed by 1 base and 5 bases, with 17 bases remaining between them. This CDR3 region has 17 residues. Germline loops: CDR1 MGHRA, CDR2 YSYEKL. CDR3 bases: TGCGCCAGCAGCCAAGCCCTGTTACAGAGATTAAATGAAAAACTGTTTTTT. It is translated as CASSQALLQRLNEKLFF.

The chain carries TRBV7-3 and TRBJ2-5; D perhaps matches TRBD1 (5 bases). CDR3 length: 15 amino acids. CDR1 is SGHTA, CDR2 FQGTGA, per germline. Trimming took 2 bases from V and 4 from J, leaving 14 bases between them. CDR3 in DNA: TGTGCCAGCAGCTTATTAGGCAGGGAAGGAGAGACCCAGTACTTC. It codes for CASSLLGREGETQYF. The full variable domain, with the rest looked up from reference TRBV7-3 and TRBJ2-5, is GAGVSQTPSNKVTEKGKYVELRCDPISGHTALYWYRQSLGQGPEFLIYFQGTGAADDSGLPNDRFFAVRPEGSVSTLKIQRTERGDSAVYLCASSLLGREGETQYFGPGTRLLVL.

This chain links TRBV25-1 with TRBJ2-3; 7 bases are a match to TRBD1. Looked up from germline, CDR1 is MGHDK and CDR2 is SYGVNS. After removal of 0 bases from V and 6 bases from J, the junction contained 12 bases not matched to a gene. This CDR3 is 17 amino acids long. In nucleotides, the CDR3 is TGTGCCAGCAGTGAATATGACGCCGGGACAGCCCTCGATACGCAGTATTTT. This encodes CASSEYDAGTALDTQYF.

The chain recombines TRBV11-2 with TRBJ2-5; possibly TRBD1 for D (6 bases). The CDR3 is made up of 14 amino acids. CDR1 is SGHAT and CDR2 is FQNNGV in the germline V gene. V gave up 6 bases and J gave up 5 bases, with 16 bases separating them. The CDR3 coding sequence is TGTGCCAGCAGTCCTCTCAGGGGCCGGGAGACCCAGTACTTC. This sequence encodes CASSPLRGRETQYF.